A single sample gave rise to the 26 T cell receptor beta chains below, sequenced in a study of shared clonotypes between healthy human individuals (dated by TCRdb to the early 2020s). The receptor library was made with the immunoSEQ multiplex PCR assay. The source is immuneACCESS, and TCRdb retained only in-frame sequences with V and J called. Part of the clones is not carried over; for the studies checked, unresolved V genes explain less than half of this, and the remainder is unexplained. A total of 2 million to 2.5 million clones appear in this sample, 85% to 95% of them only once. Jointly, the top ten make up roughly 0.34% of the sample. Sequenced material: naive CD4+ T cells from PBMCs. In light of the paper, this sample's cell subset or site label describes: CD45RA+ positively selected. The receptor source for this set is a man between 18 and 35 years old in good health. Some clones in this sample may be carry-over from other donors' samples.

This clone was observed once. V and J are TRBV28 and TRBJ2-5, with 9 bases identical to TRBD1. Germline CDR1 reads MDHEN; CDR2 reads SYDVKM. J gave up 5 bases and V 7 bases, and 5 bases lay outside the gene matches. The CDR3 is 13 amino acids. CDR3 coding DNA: TGTGCCAGCAAAACAGGGGGCGCGGAGACCCAGTACTTC. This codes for CASKTGGAETQYF.

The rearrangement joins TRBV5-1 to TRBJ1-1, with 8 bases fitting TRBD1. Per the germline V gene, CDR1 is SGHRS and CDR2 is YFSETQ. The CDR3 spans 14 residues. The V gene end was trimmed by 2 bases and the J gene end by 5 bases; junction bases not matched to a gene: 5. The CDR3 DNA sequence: TGCGCCAGCAGCTTCGGACAGGGAAAAACTGAAGCTTTCTTT. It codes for CASSFGQGKTEAFF.

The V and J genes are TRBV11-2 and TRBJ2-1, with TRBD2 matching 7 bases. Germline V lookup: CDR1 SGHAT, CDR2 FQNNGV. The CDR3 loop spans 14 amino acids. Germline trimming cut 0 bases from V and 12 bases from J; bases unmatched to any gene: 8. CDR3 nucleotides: TGTGCCAGCAGCTTAGACGGTAGCGGGCTGGGGCAGTTCTTC. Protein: CASSLDGSGLGQFF.

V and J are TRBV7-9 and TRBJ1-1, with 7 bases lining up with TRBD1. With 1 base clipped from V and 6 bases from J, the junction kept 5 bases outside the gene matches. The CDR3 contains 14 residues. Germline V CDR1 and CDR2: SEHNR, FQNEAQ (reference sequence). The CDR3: CASSLVGGASEAFF. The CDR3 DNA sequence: TGTGCCAGCAGCTTAGTAGGGGGCGCTTCTGAAGCTTTCTTT.

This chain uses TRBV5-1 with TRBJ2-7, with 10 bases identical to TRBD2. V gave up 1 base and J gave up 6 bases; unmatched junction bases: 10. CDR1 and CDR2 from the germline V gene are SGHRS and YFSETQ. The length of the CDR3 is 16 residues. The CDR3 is CASSLSTAGGHGEQYF. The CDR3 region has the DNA TGCGCCAGCAGCTTGAGCACAGCGGGAGGGCATGGCGAGCAGTACTTC.

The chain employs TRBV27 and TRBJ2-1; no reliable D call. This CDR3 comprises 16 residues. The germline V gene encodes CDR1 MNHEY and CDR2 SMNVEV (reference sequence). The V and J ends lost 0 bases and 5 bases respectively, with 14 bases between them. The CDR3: CASSLSWERVNNEQFF. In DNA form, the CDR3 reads TGTGCCAGCAGTTTATCCTGGGAAAGGGTAAACAATGAGCAGTTCTTC.

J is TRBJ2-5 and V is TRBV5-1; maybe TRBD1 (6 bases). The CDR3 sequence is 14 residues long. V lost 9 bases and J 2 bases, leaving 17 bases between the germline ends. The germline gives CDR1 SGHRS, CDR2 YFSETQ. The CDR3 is CATAWGQGQETQYF. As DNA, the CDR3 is TGCGCCACCGCGTGGGGGCAGGGACAAGAGACCCAGTACTTC.

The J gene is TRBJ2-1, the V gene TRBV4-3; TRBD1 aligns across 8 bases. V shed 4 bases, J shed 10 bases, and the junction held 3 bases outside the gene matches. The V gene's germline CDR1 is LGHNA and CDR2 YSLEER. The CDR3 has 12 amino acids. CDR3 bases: TGCGCCAGCAGCCTGACAGGGGCCGAGCAGTTCTTC. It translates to CASSLTGAEQFF.

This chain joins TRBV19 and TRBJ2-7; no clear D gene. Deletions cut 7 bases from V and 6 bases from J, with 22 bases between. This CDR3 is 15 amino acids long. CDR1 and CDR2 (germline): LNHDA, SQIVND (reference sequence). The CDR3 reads CASKSAHTYLSEQYF. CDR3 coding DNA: TGTGCCAGTAAGTCAGCACATACTTATCTATCCGAGCAGTACTTC.

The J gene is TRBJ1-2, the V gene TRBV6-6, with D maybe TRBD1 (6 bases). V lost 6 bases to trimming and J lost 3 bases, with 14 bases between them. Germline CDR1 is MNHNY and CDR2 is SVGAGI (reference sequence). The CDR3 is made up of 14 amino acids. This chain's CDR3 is CASRPGGADYGYTF. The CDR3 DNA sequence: TGTGCCAGCAGGCCCGGGGGGGCGGACTATGGCTACACCTTC.

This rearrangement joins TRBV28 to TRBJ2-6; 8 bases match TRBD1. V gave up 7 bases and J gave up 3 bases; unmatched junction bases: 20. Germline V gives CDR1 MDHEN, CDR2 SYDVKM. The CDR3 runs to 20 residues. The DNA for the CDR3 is TGTGCCAGCACCATTAACCAGGGGGCGCGAAAGGGCAATGGGGCCAACGTCCTGACTTTC. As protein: CASTINQGARKGNGANVLTF.

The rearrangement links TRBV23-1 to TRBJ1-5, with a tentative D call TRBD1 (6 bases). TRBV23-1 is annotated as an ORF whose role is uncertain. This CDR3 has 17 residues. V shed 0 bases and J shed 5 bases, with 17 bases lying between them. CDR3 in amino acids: CASSQSGGRARHQPQHF. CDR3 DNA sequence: TGCGCCAGCAGTCAATCGGGGGGCAGGGCCCGCCATCAGCCCCAGCATTTT.

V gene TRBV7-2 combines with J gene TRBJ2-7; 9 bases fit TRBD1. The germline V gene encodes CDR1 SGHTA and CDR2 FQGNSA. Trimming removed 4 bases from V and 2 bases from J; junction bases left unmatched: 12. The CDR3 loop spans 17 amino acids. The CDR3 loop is CASSSRGTGYSTYEQYF. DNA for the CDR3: TGTGCCAGCAGCTCCCGGGGGACAGGGTACTCCACCTACGAGCAGTACTTC.

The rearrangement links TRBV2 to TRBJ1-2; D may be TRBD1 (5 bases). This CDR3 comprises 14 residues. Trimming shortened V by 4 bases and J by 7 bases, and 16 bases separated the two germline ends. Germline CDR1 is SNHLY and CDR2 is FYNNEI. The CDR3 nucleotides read TGTGCCAGCAGTGTTCTAGGGACCGGGATTGGCTACACCTTC. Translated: CASSVLGTGIGYTF.

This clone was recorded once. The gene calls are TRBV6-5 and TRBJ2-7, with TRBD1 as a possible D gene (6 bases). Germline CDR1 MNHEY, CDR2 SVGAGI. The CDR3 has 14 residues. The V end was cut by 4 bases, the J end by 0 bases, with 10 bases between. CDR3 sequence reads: CASSFDRSSYEQYF. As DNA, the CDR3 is TGTGCCAGCAGTTTCGACAGGAGCTCCTACGAGCAGTACTTC.

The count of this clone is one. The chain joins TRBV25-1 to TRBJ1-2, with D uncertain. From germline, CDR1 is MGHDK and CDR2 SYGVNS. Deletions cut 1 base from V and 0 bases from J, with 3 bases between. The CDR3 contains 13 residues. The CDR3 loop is CASSESANYGYTF. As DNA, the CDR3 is TGTGCCAGCAGTGAATCGGCTAACTATGGCTACACCTTC.

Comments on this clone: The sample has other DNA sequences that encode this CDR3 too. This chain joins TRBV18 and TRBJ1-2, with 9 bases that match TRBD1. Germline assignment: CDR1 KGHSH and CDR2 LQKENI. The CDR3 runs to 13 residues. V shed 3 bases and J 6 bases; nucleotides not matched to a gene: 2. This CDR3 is CASSPGTGNGYTF. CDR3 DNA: TGTGCCAGCTCACCTGGGACAGGGAATGGCTACACCTTC. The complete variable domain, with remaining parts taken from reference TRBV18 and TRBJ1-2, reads NAGVMQNPRHLVRRRGQEARLRCSPMKGHSHVYWYRQLPEEGLKFMVYLQKENIIDESGMPKERFSAEFPKEGPSILRIQQVVRGDSAAYFCASSPGTGNGYTFGSGTRLTVV.

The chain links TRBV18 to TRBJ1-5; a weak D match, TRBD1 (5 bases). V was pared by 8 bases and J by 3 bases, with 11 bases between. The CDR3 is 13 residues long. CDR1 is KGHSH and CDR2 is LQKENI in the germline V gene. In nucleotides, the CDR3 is TGTGCCAGCGCCGGGGGGGTCAATCAGCCCCAGCATTTT. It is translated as CASAGGVNQPQHF. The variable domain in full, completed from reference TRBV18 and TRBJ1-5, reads NAGVMQNPRHLVRRRGQEARLRCSPMKGHSHVYWYRQLPEEGLKFMVYLQKENIIDESGMPKERFSAEFPKEGPSILRIQQVVRGDSAAYFCASAGGVNQPQHFGDGTRLSIL.

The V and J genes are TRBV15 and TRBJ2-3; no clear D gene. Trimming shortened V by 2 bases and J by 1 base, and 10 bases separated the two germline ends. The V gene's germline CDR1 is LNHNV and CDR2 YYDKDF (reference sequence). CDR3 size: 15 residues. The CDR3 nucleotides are TGTGCCACCAGCAGACTAGGAATGGGCACAGATACGCAGTATTTT. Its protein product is CATSRLGMGTDTQYF. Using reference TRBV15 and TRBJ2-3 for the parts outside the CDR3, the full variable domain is DAMVIQNPRYQVTQFGKPVTLSCSQTLNHNVMYWYQQKSSQAPKLLFHYYDKDFNNEADTPDNFQSRRPNTSFCFLDIRSPGLGDTAMYLCATSRLGMGTDTQYFGPGTRLTVL.

The CDR3 DNA sequence: TGTGCCAGCAGTTTTGGTATATCGGGACAGGGATACAACACTGAAGCTTTCTTT. Translating gives CASSFGISGQGYNTEAFF. The V and J genes are TRBV27 and TRBJ1-1, with 9 bases lining up with TRBD1. V gave up 3 bases and J gave up 2 bases; unmatched junction bases: 13. This CDR3 region has 18 residues. Germline CDR1 is MNHEY and CDR2 is SMNVEV (reference sequence).

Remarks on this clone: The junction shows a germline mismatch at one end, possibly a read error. The CDR3 DNA is TGTGCCAGCAGCGCCCTGGGGGTTGGGATCAATGAGAAACTGTTTTTT. Translating gives CASSALGVGINEKLFF. The chain has TRBV9 and TRBJ1-4, with D perhaps matching TRBD1 (5 bases). The CDR3 has 16 amino acids. The V gene's germline CDR1 is SGDLS and CDR2 YYNGEE. Full variable domain (missing parts from reference TRBV9 and TRBJ1-4): DSGVTQTPKHLITATGQRVTLRCSPRSGDLSVYWYQQSLDQGLQFLIQYYNGEERAKGNILERFSAQQFPDLHSELNLSSLELGDSALYFCASSALGVGINEKLFFGSGTQLSVL.

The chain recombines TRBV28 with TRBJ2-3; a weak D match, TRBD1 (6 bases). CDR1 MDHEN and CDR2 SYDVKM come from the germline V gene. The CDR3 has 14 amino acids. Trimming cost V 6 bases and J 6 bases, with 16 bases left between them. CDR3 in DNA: TGTGCCAGCAGCCCTCTACCAGGGGCCGATACGCAGTATTTT. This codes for CASSPLPGADTQYF.

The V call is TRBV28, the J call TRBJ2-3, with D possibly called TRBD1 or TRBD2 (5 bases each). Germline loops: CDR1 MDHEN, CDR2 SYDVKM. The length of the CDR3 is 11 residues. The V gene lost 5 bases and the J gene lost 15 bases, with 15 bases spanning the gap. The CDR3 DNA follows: TGTGCCAGCAGTACACAAACACGGGACTATTTT. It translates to CASSTQTRDYF.

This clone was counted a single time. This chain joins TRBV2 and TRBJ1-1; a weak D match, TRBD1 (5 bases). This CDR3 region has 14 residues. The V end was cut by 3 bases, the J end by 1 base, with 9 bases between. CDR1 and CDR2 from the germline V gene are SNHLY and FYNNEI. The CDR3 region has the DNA TGTGCCAGCAGTGATACAGGCAAGAACACTGAAGCTTTCTTT. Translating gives CASSDTGKNTEAFF. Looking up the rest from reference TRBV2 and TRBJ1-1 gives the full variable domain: EPEVTQTPSHQVTQMGQEVILRCVPISNHLYFYWYRQILGQKVEFLVSFYNNEISEKSEIFDDQFSVERPDGSNFTLKIRSTKLEDSAMYFCASSDTGKNTEAFFGQGTRLTVV.

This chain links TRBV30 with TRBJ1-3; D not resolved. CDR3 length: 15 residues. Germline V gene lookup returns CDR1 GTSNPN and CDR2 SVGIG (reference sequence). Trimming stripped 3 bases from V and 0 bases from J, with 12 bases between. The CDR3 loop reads CAWSEQTSSGNTIYF. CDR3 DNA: TGTGCCTGGAGCGAGCAGACTAGCTCTGGAAACACCATATATTTT.

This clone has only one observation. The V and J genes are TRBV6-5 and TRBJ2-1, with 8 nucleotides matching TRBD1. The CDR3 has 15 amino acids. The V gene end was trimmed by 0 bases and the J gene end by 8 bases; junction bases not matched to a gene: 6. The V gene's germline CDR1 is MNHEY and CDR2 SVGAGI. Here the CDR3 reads CASSYSRDRGDEQFF. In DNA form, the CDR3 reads TGTGCCAGCAGTTACTCTCGCGACAGGGGCGATGAGCAGTTCTTC.